This T cell receptor (beta chain) derives from a study of graft-versus-host responses after intestinal transplantation. Study-level information: Each of the recipients got a multivisceral, liver-intestinal, or isolated intestinal transplant. Every transplant recipient was induced with anti-thymocyte globulin, then maintained on tacrolimus and steroids for about three years. Study-wide findings and caveats: Among recipient marrow samples, GvH clones were found; some appeared first in ileum or blood.

Profiling relied on immunoSEQ multiplex PCR, and the TCRdb table lists in-frame clones only, not all of them. The sample shows fewer than 70,000 clones, roughly 92% of them seen only once. This CDR3 comprises 14 residues. V gave up 4 bases and J gave up 3 bases; unmatched junction bases: 3. Germline values: CDR1 SGHDT, CDR2 YYEEEE. The posterior iliac crest or another chosen site supplied post-transplant bone marrow aspirates. For this clone: Its matching antigen is unknown.

This receptor was taken from a human patient who received an intestinal transplant, so some T cells may come from the graft donor. The chain employs TRBV5-6 and TRBJ1-5; 8 bases line up with TRBD1. The sequencing used bone marrow, collected roughly 110 weeks after intestinal transplantation. CDR3 DNA sequence: TGTGCCAGCAGCCAGGGACAGGCCAATCAGCCCCAGCATTTT. Its translation: CASSQGQANQPQHF.